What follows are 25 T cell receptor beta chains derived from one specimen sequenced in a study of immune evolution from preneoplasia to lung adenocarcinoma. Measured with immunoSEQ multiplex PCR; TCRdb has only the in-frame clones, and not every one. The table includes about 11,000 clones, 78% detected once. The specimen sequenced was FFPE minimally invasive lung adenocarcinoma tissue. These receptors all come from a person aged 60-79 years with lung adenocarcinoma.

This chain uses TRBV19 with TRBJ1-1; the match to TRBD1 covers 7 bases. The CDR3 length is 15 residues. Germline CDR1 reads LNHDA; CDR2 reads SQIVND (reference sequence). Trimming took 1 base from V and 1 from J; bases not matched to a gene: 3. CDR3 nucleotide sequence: TGTGCCAGTAGTATAGGCCAGGGGGGGAACACTGAAGCTTTCTTT. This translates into CASSIGQGGNTEAFF. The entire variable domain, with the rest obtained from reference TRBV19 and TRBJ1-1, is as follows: DGGITQSPKYLFRKEGQNVTLSCEQNLNHDAMYWYRQDPGQGLRLIYYSQIVNDFQKGDIAEGYSVSREKKESFPLTVTSAQKNPTAFYLCASSIGQGGNTEAFFGQGTRLTVV.

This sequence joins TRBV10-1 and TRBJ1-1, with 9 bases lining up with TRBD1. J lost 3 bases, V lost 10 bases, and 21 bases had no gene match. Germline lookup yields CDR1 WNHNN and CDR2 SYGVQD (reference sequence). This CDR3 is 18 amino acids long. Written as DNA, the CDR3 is TGCGCCACCCTCAGCTACGAAGAACAGGGGGCAGGGGACACTGAAGCTTTCTTT. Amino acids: CATLSYEEQGAGDTEAFF.

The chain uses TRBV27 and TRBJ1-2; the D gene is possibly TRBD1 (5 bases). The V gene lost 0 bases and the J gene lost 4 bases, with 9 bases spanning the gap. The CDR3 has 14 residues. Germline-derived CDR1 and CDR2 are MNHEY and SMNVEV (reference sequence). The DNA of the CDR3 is TGTGCCAGCAGTTTATCGGCGACAGCCTATGGCTACACCTTC. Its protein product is CASSLSATAYGYTF.

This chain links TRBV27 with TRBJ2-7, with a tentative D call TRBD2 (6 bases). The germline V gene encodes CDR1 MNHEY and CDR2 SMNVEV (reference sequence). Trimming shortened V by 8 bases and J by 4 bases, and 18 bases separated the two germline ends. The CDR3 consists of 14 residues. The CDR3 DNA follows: TGTGCCAGCGGGGGACTGCTGGGGATATACGAGCAGTACTTC. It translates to CASGGLLGIYEQYF.

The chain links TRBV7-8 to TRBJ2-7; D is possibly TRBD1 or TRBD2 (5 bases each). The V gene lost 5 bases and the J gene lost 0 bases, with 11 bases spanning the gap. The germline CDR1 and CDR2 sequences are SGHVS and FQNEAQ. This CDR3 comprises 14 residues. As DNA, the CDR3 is TGTGCCAGCAGCCCAGGGACGGTCTCCTACGAGCAGTACTTC. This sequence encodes CASSPGTVSYEQYF.

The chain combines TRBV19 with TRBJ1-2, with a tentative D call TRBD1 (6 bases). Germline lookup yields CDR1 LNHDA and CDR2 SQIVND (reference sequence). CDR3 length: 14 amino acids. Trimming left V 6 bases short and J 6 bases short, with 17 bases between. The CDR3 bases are TGTGCCAGTAGAATGACAGGAGCTACTCATGGCTACACCTTC. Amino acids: CASRMTGATHGYTF. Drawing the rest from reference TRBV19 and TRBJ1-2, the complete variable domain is DGGITQSPKYLFRKEGQNVTLSCEQNLNHDAMYWYRQDPGQGLRLIYYSQIVNDFQKGDIAEGYSVSREKKESFPLTVTSAQKNPTAFYLCASRMTGATHGYTFGSGTRLTVV.

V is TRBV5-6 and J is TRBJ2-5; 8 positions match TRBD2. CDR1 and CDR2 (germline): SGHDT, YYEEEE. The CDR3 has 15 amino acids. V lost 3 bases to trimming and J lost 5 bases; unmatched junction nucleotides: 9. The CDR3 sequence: CASSSGGASLETQYF. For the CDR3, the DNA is TGTGCCAGCAGCTCCGGGGGGGCTAGTTTGGAGACCCAGTACTTC.

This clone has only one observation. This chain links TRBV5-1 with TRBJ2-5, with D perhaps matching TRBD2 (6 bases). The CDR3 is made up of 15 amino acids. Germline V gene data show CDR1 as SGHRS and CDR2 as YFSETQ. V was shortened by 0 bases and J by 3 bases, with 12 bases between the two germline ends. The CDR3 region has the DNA TGCGCCAGCAGCTTGGCGGGGACGGGGGAAGAGACCCAGTACTTC. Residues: CASSLAGTGEETQYF. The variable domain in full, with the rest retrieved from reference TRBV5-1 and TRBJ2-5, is KAGVTQTPRYLIKTRGQQVTLSCSPISGHRSVSWYQQTPGQGLQFLFEYFSETQRNKGNFPGRFSGRQFSNSRSEMNVSTLELGDSALYLCASSLAGTGEETQYFGPGTRLLVL.

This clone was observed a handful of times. CDR3 protein: CASSQEDRDHEQYF. CDR3 sequence (DNA): TGCGCCAGCAGCCAAGAGGACAGGGACCACGAGCAGTACTTC. The chain uses TRBV4-1 and TRBJ2-7, with 8 nucleotides matching TRBD1. The CDR3 covers 14 residues. Germline trimming cut 0 bases from V and 5 bases from J; bases unmatched to any gene: 3. Germline V gives CDR1 MGHRA, CDR2 YSYEKL.

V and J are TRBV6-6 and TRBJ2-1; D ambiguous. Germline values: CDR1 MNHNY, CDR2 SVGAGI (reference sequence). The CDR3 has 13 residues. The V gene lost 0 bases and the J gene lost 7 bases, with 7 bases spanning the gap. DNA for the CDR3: TGTGCCAGCAGTTACTCCCCGTGGAATGAGCAGTTCTTC. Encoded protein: CASSYSPWNEQFF.

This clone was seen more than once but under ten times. The CDR3 DNA reads as TGTGCCAGCCGAGGACCCCTCTTAACCGGGGAGCTGTTTTTT. It codes for CASRGPLLTGELFF. V usage is TRBV7-9 and J usage is TRBJ2-2; D not resolved. V was trimmed by 8 bases and J by 5 bases, leaving 15 bases between them. The length of the CDR3 is 14 residues. The germline CDR1 and CDR2 sequences are SEHNR and FQNEAQ (reference sequence).

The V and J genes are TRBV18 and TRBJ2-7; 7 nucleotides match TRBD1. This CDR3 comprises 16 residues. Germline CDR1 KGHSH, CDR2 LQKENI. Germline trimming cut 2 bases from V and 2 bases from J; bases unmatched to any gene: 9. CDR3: CASSPNGRQGTYEQYF. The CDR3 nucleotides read TGTGCCAGCTCACCAAATGGGAGACAGGGAACCTACGAGCAGTACTTC.

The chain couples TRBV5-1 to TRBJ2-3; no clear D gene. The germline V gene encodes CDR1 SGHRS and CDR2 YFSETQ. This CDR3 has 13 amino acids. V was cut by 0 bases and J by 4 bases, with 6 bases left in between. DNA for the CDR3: TGCGCCAGCAGCTTGGCGGGCTCAGATACGCAGTATTTT. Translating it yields CASSLAGSDTQYF.

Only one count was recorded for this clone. The CDR3 spells CASSPRLEGDWTEAFF. CDR3 bases: TGTGCCAGCTCACCGCGGTTAGAGGGCGATTGGACTGAAGCTTTCTTT. The chain combines TRBV18 with TRBJ1-1; D uncertain. The CDR3 spans 16 residues. Germline CDR1 is KGHSH and CDR2 is LQKENI. The ends were cut back, 3 bases at V and 5 bases at J, with 19 bases in the middle.

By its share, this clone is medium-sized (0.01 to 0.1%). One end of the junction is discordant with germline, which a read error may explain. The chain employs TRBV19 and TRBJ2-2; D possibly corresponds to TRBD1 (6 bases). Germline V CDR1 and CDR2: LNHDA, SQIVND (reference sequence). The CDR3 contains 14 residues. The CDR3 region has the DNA TGTGCCAGTAGAGAAACAGGGAACCCCGGGGAGCTGTTTTTT. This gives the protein CASRETGNPGELFF.

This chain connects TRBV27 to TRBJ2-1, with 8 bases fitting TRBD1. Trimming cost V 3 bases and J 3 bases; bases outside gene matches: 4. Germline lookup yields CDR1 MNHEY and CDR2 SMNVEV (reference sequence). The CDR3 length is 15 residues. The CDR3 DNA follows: TGTGCCAGCAGTTTGTCCGGGACAGGCTACAATGAGCAGTTCTTC. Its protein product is CASSLSGTGYNEQFF.

For the CDR3, the DNA is TGCGCCAGCAGTTCCCGGCAGGGGGGTTATGGCTACACCTTC. This gives the protein CASSSRQGGYGYTF. This rearrangement joins TRBV5-1 to TRBJ1-2; 7 nucleotides match TRBD1. The CDR3 sequence is 14 residues long. Losses at the gene ends were 5 bases for V and 5 bases for J; bases not matched to a gene: 9. Germline CDR1 and CDR2: SGHRS and YFSETQ.

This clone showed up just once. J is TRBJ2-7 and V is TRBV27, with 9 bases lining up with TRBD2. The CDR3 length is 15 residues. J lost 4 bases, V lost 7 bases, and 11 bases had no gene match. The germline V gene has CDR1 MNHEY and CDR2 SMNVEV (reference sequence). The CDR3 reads CASKRAASGIYEQYF. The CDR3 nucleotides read TGTGCCAGCAAACGGGCGGCTAGCGGGATTTACGAGCAGTACTTC.

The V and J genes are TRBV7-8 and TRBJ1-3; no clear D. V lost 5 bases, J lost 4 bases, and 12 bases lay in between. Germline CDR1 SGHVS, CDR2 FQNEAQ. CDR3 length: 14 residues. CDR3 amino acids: CASSPTRAGNTIYF. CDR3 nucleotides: TGTGCCAGCAGCCCTACCCGGGCGGGAAACACCATATATTTT.

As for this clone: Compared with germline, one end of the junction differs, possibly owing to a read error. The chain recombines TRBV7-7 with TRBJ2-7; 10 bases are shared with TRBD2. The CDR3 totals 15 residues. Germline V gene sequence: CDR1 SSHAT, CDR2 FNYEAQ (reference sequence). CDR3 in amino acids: CASSQGLAPSYEQYF. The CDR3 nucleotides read TGTGCTAGCAGCCAGGGACTAGCGCCCTCCTACGAGCAGTACTTC.

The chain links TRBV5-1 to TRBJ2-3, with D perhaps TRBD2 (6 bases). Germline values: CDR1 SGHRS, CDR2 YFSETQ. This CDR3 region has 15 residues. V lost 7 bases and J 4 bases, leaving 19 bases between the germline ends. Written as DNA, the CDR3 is TGCGCCAGCTCTTTCGAGGCGGGGCCAGCAGATACGCAGTATTTT. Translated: CASSFEAGPADTQYF.

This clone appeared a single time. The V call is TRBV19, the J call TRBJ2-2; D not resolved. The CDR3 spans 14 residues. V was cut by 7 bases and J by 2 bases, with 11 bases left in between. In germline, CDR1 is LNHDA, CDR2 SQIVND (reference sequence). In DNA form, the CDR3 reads TGTGCCAGTAAAAAAATCCCAAACACCGGGGAGCTGTTTTTT. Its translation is CASKKIPNTGELFF.

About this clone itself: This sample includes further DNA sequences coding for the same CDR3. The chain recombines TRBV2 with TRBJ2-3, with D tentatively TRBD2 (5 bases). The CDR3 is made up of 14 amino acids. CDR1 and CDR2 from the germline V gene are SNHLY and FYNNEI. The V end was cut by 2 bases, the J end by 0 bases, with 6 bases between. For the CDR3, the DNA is TGTGCCAGCAGTGAATCGGGGAGCACAGATACGCAGTATTTT. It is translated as CASSESGSTDTQYF.

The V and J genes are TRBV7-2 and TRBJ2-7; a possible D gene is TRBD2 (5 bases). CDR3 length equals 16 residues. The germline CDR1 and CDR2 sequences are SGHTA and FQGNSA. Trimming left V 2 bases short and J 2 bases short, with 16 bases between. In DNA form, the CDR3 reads TGTGCCAGCAGCTTATCTGCCAGCGGATCCCCCTACGAGCAGTACTTC. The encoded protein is CASSLSASGSPYEQYF.

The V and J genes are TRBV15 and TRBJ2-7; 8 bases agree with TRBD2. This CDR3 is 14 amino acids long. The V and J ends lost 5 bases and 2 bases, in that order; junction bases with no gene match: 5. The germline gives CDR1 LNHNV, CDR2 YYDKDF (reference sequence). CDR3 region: CATSSGGVTYEQYF. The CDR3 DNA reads TGTGCCACCAGCTCGGGGGGGGTGACCTACGAGCAGTACTTC.